These T cell receptor beta chains were read from a single sample in a study of neurological immune-mediated disorders. TCRdb reprocessed the 5' RACE reads with MiXCR, giving one entry per CDR3 protein. The sample yields roughly 89,000 distinct CDR3 sequences, roughly 2.6% seen once. The sample taken for sequencing was PBMCs. The source is a woman aged 25 to 39 with multiple sclerosis. Both conserved end residues are part of each CDR3. A D gene is named only where the DNA matches it firmly. Clone sizes are shown as once, few, many or a size class.

NA | many | TRBJ1-6 | TRBV4-3 | TGCGCCAGCAGCCAAGATGAAAGAGGTTCACCCCTCCACTTT | CASSQDERGSPLHF
TRBD2 | many | TRBJ2-3 | TRBV7-8 | TGTGCCAGCAGCTTACGAACTAGCGGGAGTATGAATACGCAGTATTTT | CASSLRTSGSMNTQYF
TRBD1 | many | TRBJ1-1 | TRBV7-9 | TGTGCCAGCAGCTTGACAGGGGGCATGAACACTGAAGCTTTCTTT | CASSLTGGMNTEAFF
NA | many | TRBJ2-2 | TRBV30 | TGTGCCTGGAACCCGGGGGCCGGGGAGCTGTTTTTT | CAWNPGAGELFF
NA | many | TRBJ2-7 | TRBV29-1 | TGCAGCGTTGTCGGGGGCAAATCCTACGAGCAGTACTTC | CSVVGGKSYEQYF
NA | many | TRBJ2-5 | TRBV5-1 | TGCGCCAGCAGCTTGGTCCAAGAGACCCAGTACTTC | CASSLVQETQYF
NA | many | TRBJ1-1 | TRBV5-1 | TGCGCCAGCAGCTTGGCGGCAGGGAACACTGAAGCTTTCTTT | CASSLAAGNTEAFF
NA | many | TRBJ2-2 | TRBV12-3/TRBV12-4 | TGTGCCAGCTCCCACGCGAACACCGGGGAGCTGTTTTTT | CASSHANTGELFF
NA | many | TRBJ1-1 | TRBV5-1 | TGCGCCAGCAGCAAGCGGGGCGAGGGCACTGAAGCTTTCTTT | CASSKRGEGTEAFF
NA | many | TRBJ1-4 | TRBV5-1 | TGCGCCAGCCGCTGGGCAGATAATGAAAAACTGTTTTTT | CASRWADNEKLFF
NA | many | TRBJ1-4 | TRBV5-1 | TGCGCCAGCAGCTTGGGGACGGCTCTTTCGGAAAAACTGTTTTTT | CASSLGTALSEKLFF
NA | many | TRBJ2-1 | TRBV30 | TGTGCCTGGGTTGGAGGGGACCCCGAGCAGTTCTTC | CAWVGGDPEQFF
NA | many | TRBJ2-5 | TRBV5-1 | TGCGCCAGCAGCTTGGTTCCAGCCCAAGAGACCCAGTACTTC | CASSLVPAQETQYF
NA | many | TRBJ2-2 | TRBV12-3/TRBV12-4 | TGTGCCAGCAGTTTGTCTGCAGGGGGGGACGGGGAGCTGTTTTTT | CASSLSAGGDGELFF
TRBD1 | many | TRBJ2-2 | TRBV6-5 | TGTGCCAGCTCGGGACAGGGGAACACCGGGGAGCTGTTTTTT | CASSGQGNTGELFF
TRBD2 | many | TRBJ2-7 | TRBV20-1 | TGCAGTGCCCCGACTAGCGGGCACTCCTACGAGCAGTACTTC | CSAPTSGHSYEQYF
TRBD1 | many | TRBJ2-6 | TRBV6-6 | TGTGCCAGCAGTTTCGTGCGGACAGGGGAGGCCAACGTCCTGACTTTC | CASSFVRTGEANVLTF
TRBD2 | many | TRBJ2-1 | TRBV10-3 | TGTGCCATCAGGAGTACTAGCGGCAATGAGCAGTTCTTC | CAIRSTSGNEQFF
NA | many | TRBJ1-4 | TRBV12-3/TRBV12-4 | TGTGCCAGCAGTTTATTGGGGGAAAAACTGTTTTTT | CASSLLGEKLFF
NA | few | TRBJ2-7 | TRBV15 | TGTGCCACCAGCTATTCATTGGCGAACAAGCCCTACGAGCAGTACTTC | CATSYSLANKPYEQYF
NA | many | TRBJ2-2 | TRBV12-3/TRBV12-4 | TGTGCCAGCAGTTTGAGGGGGGGCTCCGGGGAGCTGTTTTTT | CASSLRGGSGELFF